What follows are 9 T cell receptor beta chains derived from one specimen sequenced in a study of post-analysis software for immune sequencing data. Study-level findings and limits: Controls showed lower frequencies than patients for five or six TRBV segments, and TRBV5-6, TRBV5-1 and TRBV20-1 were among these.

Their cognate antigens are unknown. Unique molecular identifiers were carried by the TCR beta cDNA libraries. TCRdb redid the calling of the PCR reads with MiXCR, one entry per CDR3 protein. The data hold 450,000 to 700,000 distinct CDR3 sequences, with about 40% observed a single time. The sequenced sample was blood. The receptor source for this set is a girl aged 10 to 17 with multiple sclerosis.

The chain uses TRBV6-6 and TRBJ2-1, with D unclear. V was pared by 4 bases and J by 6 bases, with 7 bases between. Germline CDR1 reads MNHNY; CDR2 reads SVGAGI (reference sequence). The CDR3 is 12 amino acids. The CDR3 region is CASSSKPNEQFF. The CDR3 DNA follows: TGTGCCAGCAGTTCGAAGCCCAATGAGCAGTTCTTC.

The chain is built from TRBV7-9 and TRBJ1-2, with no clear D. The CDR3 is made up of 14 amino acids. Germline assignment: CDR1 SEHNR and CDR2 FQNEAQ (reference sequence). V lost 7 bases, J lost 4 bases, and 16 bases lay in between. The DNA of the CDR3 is TGTGCCAGCACCCCGGGCCGCATTGGCTATGGCTACACCTTC. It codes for CASTPGRIGYGYTF. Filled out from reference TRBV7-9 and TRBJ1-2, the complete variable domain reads DTGVSQNPRHKITKRGQNVTFRCDPISEHNRLYWYRQTLGQGPEFLTYFQNEAQLEKSRLLSDRFSAERPKGSFSTLEIQRTEQGDSAMYLCASTPGRIGYGYTFGSGTRLTVV.

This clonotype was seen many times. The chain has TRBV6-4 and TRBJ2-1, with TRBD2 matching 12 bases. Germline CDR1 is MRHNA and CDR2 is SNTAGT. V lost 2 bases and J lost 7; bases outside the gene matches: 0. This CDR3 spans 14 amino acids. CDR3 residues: CASSDGLAGNEQFF. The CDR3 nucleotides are TGTGCCAGCAGTGACGGACTAGCGGGGAATGAGCAGTTCTTC.

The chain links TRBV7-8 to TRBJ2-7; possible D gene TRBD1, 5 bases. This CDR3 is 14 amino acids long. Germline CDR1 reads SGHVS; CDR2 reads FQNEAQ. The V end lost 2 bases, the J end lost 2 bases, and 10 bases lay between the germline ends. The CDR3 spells CASSLPTGPYEQYF. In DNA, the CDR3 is TGTGCCAGCAGCTTACCCACAGGCCCCTACGAGCAGTACTTC.

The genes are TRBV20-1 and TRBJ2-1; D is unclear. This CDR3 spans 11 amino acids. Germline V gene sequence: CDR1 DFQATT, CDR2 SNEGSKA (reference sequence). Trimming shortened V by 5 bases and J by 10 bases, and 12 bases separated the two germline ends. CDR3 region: CSAPYSGEQFF. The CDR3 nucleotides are TGCAGTGCTCCCTACTCAGGAGAGCAGTTCTTC.

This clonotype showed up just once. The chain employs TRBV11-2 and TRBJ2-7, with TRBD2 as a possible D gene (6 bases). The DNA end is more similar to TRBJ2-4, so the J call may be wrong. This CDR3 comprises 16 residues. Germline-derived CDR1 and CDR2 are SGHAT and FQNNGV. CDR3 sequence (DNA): TGTGCCAGCAGCTTCGGCAGCGGGCCCCTTCTAAACATTCAGTACTTC. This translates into CASSFGSGPLLNIQYF.

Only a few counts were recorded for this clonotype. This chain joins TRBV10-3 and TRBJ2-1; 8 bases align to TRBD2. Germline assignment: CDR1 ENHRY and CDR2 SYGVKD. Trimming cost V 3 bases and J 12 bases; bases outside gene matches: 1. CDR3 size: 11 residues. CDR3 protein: CAISDGRGQFF. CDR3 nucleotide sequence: TGTGCCATCAGTGACGGGAGGGGGCAGTTCTTC.

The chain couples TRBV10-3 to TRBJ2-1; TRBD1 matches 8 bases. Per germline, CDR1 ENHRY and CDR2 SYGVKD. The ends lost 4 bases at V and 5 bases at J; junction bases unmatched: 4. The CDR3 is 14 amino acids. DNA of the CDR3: TGTGCCATCAGTGTGAACAGGGGGGACAATGAGCAGTTCTTC. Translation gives CAISVNRGDNEQFF.

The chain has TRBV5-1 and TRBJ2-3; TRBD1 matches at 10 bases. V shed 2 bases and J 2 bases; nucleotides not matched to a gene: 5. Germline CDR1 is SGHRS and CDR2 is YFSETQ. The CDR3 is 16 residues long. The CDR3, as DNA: TGCGCCAGCAGCTTTGACGGGACAGGGGTCACAGATACGCAGTATTTT. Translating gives CASSFDGTGVTDTQYF.